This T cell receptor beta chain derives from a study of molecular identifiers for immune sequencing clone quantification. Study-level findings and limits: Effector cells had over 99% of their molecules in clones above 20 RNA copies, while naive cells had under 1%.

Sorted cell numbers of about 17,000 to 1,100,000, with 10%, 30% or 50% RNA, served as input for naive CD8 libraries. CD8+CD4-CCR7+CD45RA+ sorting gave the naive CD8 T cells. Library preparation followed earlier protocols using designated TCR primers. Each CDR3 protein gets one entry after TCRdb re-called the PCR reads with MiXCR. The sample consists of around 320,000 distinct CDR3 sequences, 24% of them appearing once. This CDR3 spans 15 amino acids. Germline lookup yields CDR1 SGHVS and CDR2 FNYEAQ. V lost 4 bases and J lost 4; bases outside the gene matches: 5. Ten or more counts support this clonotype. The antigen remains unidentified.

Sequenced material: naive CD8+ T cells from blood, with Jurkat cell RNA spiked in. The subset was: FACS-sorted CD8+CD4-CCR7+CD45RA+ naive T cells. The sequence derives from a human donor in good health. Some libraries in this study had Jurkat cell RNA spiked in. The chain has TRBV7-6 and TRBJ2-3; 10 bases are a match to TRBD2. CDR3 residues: CASSSSGRGADTQYF. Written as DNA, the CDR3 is TGTGCCAGCAGCTCCAGCGGGAGGGGCGCAGATACGCAGTATTTT.